A single sample gave rise to the 22 T cell receptor beta chains below, sequenced in a study of cytomegalovirus exposure and HLA in healthy donors. PCR primers comprised 60 Vbeta and 13 Jbeta primers. Profiled with immunoSEQ multiplex PCR; TCRdb holds only in-frame clones, not every one. The sample consists of about 160,000 clones, approximately 76% of them appearing once. The specimen was PBMCs. These receptors all stem from a female donor in good health and CMV-seronegative.

The chain combines TRBV11-2 with TRBJ1-1; D gene ambiguous. Per the germline V gene, CDR1 is SGHAT and CDR2 is FQNNGV. The CDR3 extends over 14 amino acids. The germline V and J ends were trimmed by 3 bases and 5 bases, with 13 bases remaining between them. The CDR3 loop reads CASSFESPGTEAFF. The CDR3 DNA sequence: TGTGCCAGCAGCTTCGAGAGCCCGGGGACTGAAGCTTTCTTT.

Here the CDR3 reads CASSGVGRGNQPQHF. The CDR3 DNA sequence: TGTGCCAGCAGTGGAGTTGGCAGGGGCAATCAGCCCCAGCATTTT. V usage is TRBV2 and J usage is TRBJ1-5, with a possible D match to TRBD1 (5 bases). Looked up from germline, CDR1 is SNHLY and CDR2 is FYNNEI. CDR3 length equals 15 residues. Trimming took 4 bases from V and 2 from J, leaving 12 bases between them.

This sequence joins TRBV2 and TRBJ2-7; 10 bases map to TRBD2. J lost 4 bases, V lost 5 bases, and 11 bases had no gene match. CDR3 size: 16 residues. The germline CDR1 and CDR2 sequences are SNHLY and FYNNEI. CDR3 loop: CASSRPSGGDSYEQYF. CDR3 in DNA: TGTGCCAGCAGTAGACCGAGCGGGGGGGATAGTTACGAGCAGTACTTC.

V is TRBV5-4 and J is TRBJ2-3; TRBD2 agrees at 12 bases. The length of the CDR3 is 16 residues. Germline assignment: CDR1 SGHNT and CDR2 YYREEE (reference sequence). Trimming cost V 5 bases and J 4 bases; bases outside gene matches: 8. The CDR3 reads CASSPTSGRSADTQYF. The CDR3 region has the DNA TGTGCCAGCAGTCCGACTAGCGGGAGATCGGCAGATACGCAGTATTTT.

The J gene is TRBJ1-5, the V gene TRBV5-6; no definite D call. This CDR3 is 15 amino acids long. The germline V gene encodes CDR1 SGHDT and CDR2 YYEEEE. The germline V and J ends were trimmed by 0 bases and 0 bases, with 7 bases remaining between them. The CDR3 nucleotides are TGTGCCAGCAGCTTGGGCGGATATAGCAATCAGCCCCAGCATTTT. Translation: CASSLGGYSNQPQHF.

The rearrangement links TRBV7-2 to TRBJ2-3; TRBD2 might be the D (5 bases). CDR3 size: 14 residues. Between the trimmed V and J ends, which lost 6 bases and 8 bases, there was a span of 18 bases. Germline V gene lookup returns CDR1 SGHTA and CDR2 FQGNSA. CDR3 region: CASSLRGSVSTQYF. The CDR3 DNA is TGTGCCAGCAGTTTACGAGGGTCTGTGTCTACGCAGTATTTT.

The V call is TRBV27, the J call TRBJ2-7; 9 bases agree with TRBD2. Trimming cost V 1 base and J 1 base; bases outside gene matches: 8. The CDR3 extends over 17 amino acids. The germline gives CDR1 MNHEY, CDR2 SMNVEV (reference sequence). CDR3 bases: TGTGCCAGCAGTTTATGGCCCTCTACTAGCGGGTCCTACGAGCAGTACTTC. Protein sequence: CASSLWPSTSGSYEQYF.

This clone was counted a single time. V and J are TRBV5-1 and TRBJ2-7; D is ambiguous. Germline V CDR1 and CDR2: SGHRS, YFSETQ. The CDR3 has 12 residues. Trimming cost V 3 bases and J 7 bases, with 11 bases left between them. In DNA, the CDR3 is TGCGCCAGCAGCTCCCCTAATGGTGAGCAGTACTTC. It is translated as CASSSPNGEQYF. The variable domain in full, with the rest retrieved from reference TRBV5-1 and TRBJ2-7, is KAGVTQTPRYLIKTRGQQVTLSCSPISGHRSVSWYQQTPGQGLQFLFEYFSETQRNKGNFPGRFSGRQFSNSRSEMNVSTLELGDSALYLCASSSPNGEQYFGPGTRLTVT.

The chain uses TRBV2 and TRBJ1-2; D ambiguous. The germline gives CDR1 SNHLY, CDR2 FYNNEI. The CDR3 is 14 residues long. With 1 base removed from V and 8 bases from J, the gap between germline ends came to 14 bases. The CDR3: CASSEESGGRGYTF. The CDR3 coding sequence is TGTGCCAGCAGTGAAGAATCAGGAGGGCGCGGCTACACCTTC.

The J gene is TRBJ1-2, the V gene TRBV18; 10 bases agree with TRBD1. CDR3 length: 16 residues. In germline, CDR1 is KGHSH, CDR2 LQKENI. The V gene end was trimmed by 1 base and the J gene end by 5 bases; junction bases not matched to a gene: 7. The DNA of the CDR3 is TGTGCCAGCTCACCACAACACGACAGGGGGCTATATGGCTACACCTTC. Protein product: CASSPQHDRGLYGYTF.

This clone showed up just a few times. V gene TRBV4-2 combines with J gene TRBJ1-1; D is perhaps TRBD1 (6 bases). V lost 4 bases and J 1 base, leaving 16 bases between the germline ends. CDR3 length: 16 residues. Germline CDR1 LGHNA, CDR2 YNFKEQ. The CDR3 sequence: CASSPVTTGSNTEAFF. As DNA, the CDR3 is TGTGCCAGCAGCCCAGTCACTACAGGGTCGAACACTGAAGCTTTCTTT.

CDR3 bases: TGTGCCAGCAGCTTGGAATCGGGGCAAGAGACCCAGTACTTC. Its translation is CASSLESGQETQYF. The V gene is TRBV5-4, the J gene TRBJ2-5; D perhaps matches TRBD2 (5 bases). CDR3 length: 14 amino acids. Trimming removed 0 bases from V and 2 bases from J, with 8 bases in between. CDR1 is SGHNT and CDR2 is YYREEE in the germline V gene (reference sequence).

The chain has TRBV30 and TRBJ1-2; no reliable D call. Between the trimmed V and J ends, which lost 1 base and 12 bases, there was a span of 12 bases. There are 11 residues in the CDR3. The germline V gene encodes CDR1 GTSNPN and CDR2 SVGIG (reference sequence). In nucleotides, the CDR3 is TGTGCCTGGAGTGCATACTCCCTAAACACCTTC. Amino acid sequence: CAWSAYSLNTF. Variable domain in full (rest from reference TRBV30 and TRBJ1-2): SQTIHQWPATLVQPVGSPLSLECTVEGTSNPNLYWYRQAAGRGLQLLFYSVGIGQISSEVPQNLSASRPQDRQFILSSKKLLLSDSGFYLCAWSAYSLNTFGSGTRLTVV.

CDR3 residues: CASSFGTELYEQYF. CDR3 DNA sequence: TGTGCCAGCAGCTTCGGGACAGAACTTTACGAGCAGTACTTC. The chain has TRBV7-8 and TRBJ2-7, with 7 bases identical to TRBD1. The CDR3 totals 14 residues. The germline CDR1 and CDR2 sequences are SGHVS and FQNEAQ. Trimming took 3 bases from V and 4 from J; bases not matched to a gene: 6.

The chain recombines TRBV5-3 with TRBJ2-2; 9 bases align to TRBD2. TRBV5-3 is classed as an ORF, of uncertain function. Unmatched junction bases numbered 19, after V lost 6 bases and J lost 4 bases. The CDR3 totals 19 residues. CDR3 nucleotides: TGTGCCAGAAACCCGCGGCGGCGGGAGGGTCCGACCCCCACCGGGGAGCTGTTTTTT. Translating gives CARNPRRREGPTPTGELFF.

The rearrangement uses TRBV29-1 and TRBJ1-1, with D perhaps matching TRBD1 (5 bases). Trimming left V 6 bases short and J 1 base short, with 9 bases between. This CDR3 is built from 12 residues. In germline, CDR1 is SQVTM, CDR2 ANQGSEA. CDR3 coding DNA: TGCAGCGTAATGGGGGGGAACACTGAAGCTTTCTTT. This codes for CSVMGGNTEAFF.

The V and J genes are TRBV5-1 and TRBJ1-3, with a tentative D call TRBD1 (6 bases). The germline V gene has CDR1 SGHRS and CDR2 YFSETQ. V was trimmed by 6 bases and J by 0 bases, leaving 13 bases between them. The CDR3 sequence is 15 residues long. The CDR3 spells CASTHGQSSGNTIYF. The CDR3 region has the DNA TGCGCCAGCACCCACGGACAGAGCTCTGGAAACACCATATATTTT.

This chain joins TRBV5-1 and TRBJ2-3; TRBD2 aligns across 9 bases. In germline, CDR1 is SGHRS, CDR2 YFSETQ. The CDR3 is 15 amino acids. Trimming cost V 7 bases and J 2 bases; bases outside gene matches: 8. The CDR3 spells CASGRLAETTDTQYF. The CDR3 DNA follows: TGCGCCAGCGGACGACTAGCGGAGACCACAGATACGCAGTATTTT. The variable domain in full, with the rest retrieved from reference TRBV5-1 and TRBJ2-3, is KAGVTQTPRYLIKTRGQQVTLSCSPISGHRSVSWYQQTPGQGLQFLFEYFSETQRNKGNFPGRFSGRQFSNSRSEMNVSTLELGDSALYLCASGRLAETTDTQYFGPGTRLTVL.

This clone is a singleton in its sample. V and J are TRBV10-3 and TRBJ2-6; a weak D match, TRBD2 (5 bases). The V and J ends lost 8 bases and 0 bases respectively, with 14 bases between them. The CDR3 has 16 residues. Germline V gene lookup returns CDR1 ENHRY and CDR2 SYGVKD. The CDR3 here is CAIRTPEFSGANVLTF. The CDR3 region has the DNA TGTGCCATCCGGACTCCGGAGTTCTCTGGGGCCAACGTCCTGACTTTC.

This clone was observed a handful of times. The chain recombines TRBV27 with TRBJ1-4, with D possibly TRBD1 on 5 matching bases. V was pared by 5 bases and J by 3 bases, with 13 bases between. There are 15 residues in the CDR3. CDR1 and CDR2 (germline): MNHEY, SMNVEV (reference sequence). Here the CDR3 reads CASSGSGGSNEKLFF. For the CDR3, the DNA is TGTGCCAGCAGTGGATCCGGGGGTTCTAATGAAAAACTGTTTTTT.

The chain recombines TRBV30 with TRBJ2-5, with 10 bases lining up with TRBD2. CDR1 and CDR2 from the germline V gene are GTSNPN and SVGIG (reference sequence). V gave up 1 base and J gave up 5 bases; unmatched junction bases: 7. This CDR3 is 15 amino acids long. CDR3 nucleotide sequence: TGTGCCTGGAGTGCCGAGCGGGGGGGCCGGGAGACCCAGTACTTC. This translates into CAWSAERGGRETQYF.

J is TRBJ1-1 and V is TRBV7-9; the match to TRBD1 covers 11 bases. Germline V CDR1 and CDR2: SEHNR, FQNEAQ (reference sequence). Trimming at V came to 5 bases and at J to 0 bases, leaving 8 bases not matched to a gene. This CDR3 comprises 17 residues. The CDR3: CASSRTGGASLNTEAFF. CDR3 in DNA: TGTGCCAGCAGCCGGACAGGGGGCGCCAGCCTGAACACTGAAGCTTTCTTT.